Listed here are 32 T cell receptor beta chains from one sample, sequenced in a study of shared clonotypes between healthy human individuals. Sequencing used immunoSEQ multiplex PCR; TCRdb keeps in-frame clones, though not all of them. The sample has about 680,000 clones; roughly nine tenths are singletons. Naive CD8 cells, CD45RO-negative and positively selected for CCR7, excluded terminally differentiated effector memory CD45RA+ cells. Sequencing used naive CD8+ T cells sorted from blood. These receptors originate from a man younger than 45 in good health.

This chain connects TRBV7-2 to TRBJ2-1; D gene uncertain. Germline assignment: CDR1 SGHTA and CDR2 FQGNSA. This CDR3 has 18 residues. V dropped 6 bases and J dropped 0 bases, with 21 bases sitting between them. The CDR3: CASRTPALGISSYNEQFF. The DNA for the CDR3 is TGTGCCAGCAGAACCCCCGCGTTGGGAATAAGCTCCTACAATGAGCAGTTCTTC.

The DNA for the CDR3 is TGTGCCAGCAGTTACTCGGGGCAGACCTACAATGAGCAGTTCTTC. It codes for CASSYSGQTYNEQFF. J is TRBJ2-1 and V is TRBV6-5; D possibly corresponds to TRBD1 (5 bases). Trimming took 0 bases from V and 2 from J, leaving 8 bases between them. CDR1 and CDR2 from the germline V gene are MNHEY and SVGAGI. CDR3 length: 15 residues.

In its sample, this clone was seen once. The CDR3, as DNA: TGTGCCAGCACCTTCAACCCTAAGGCCGAAGCTTTCTTT. The encoded protein is CASTFNPKAEAFF. The chain carries TRBV6-5 and TRBJ1-1; D unresolved. This CDR3 has 13 amino acids. Trimming removed 7 bases at V and 8 bases at J, with 17 bases between. Germline V gives CDR1 MNHEY, CDR2 SVGAGI.

The genes are TRBV29-1 and TRBJ2-1; D is undetermined. Germline lookup yields CDR1 SQVTM and CDR2 ANQGSEA. The CDR3 is 14 residues long. The V end was cut by 2 bases, the J end by 3 bases, with 11 bases between. CDR3 sequence (DNA): TGCAGCGTTGAACTCCCAGTGAGCTACAATGAGCAGTTCTTC. This encodes CSVELPVSYNEQFF.

This sequence joins TRBV5-4 and TRBJ2-7; 7 bases map to TRBD1. Germline CDR1 SGHNT, CDR2 YYREEE (reference sequence). V trimming: 2 bases; J trimming: 3 bases; junction bases outside the gene matches: 8. The CDR3 totals 15 residues. CDR3 DNA sequence: TGTGCCAGCAGCTTTCCCCGACAGGGTTTCTACGAGCAGTACTTC. Its translation: CASSFPRQGFYEQYF.

This clone came up once. The rearrangement joins TRBV7-9 to TRBJ2-7; 8 nucleotides align to TRBD2. V lost 4 bases and J lost 5; bases outside the gene matches: 4. This CDR3 contains 13 residues. Germline-derived CDR1 and CDR2 are SEHNR and FQNEAQ (reference sequence). For the CDR3, the DNA is TGTGCCAGCAGCTCCGGGACTAGGGACGAGCAGTACTTC. This codes for CASSSGTRDEQYF.

Comment on this clone: Other DNA sequences of this sample code for an identical CDR3. J is TRBJ2-2 and V is TRBV27; TRBD1 might be the D (6 bases). CDR1 and CDR2 from the germline V gene are MNHEY and SMNVEV (reference sequence). Trimming shortened V by 5 bases and J by 2 bases, and 9 bases separated the two germline ends. The CDR3 contains 14 residues. In DNA, the CDR3 is TGTGCCAGCAGTCCGACAGGCAACACCGGGGAGCTGTTTTTT. Amino acids: CASSPTGNTGELFF.

This clone was picked up one time. J is TRBJ2-2 and V is TRBV5-4; D call uncertain. Deletions cut 2 bases from V and 1 base from J, with 9 bases between. The CDR3 loop spans 15 amino acids. The germline CDR1 and CDR2 sequences are SGHNT and YYREEE (reference sequence). CDR3 sequence: CASSFPDENTGELFF. The CDR3 DNA is TGTGCCAGCAGCTTTCCGGACGAGAACACCGGGGAGCTGTTTTTT.

The chain couples TRBV28 to TRBJ1-3; D remains unclear. CDR3 length: 17 amino acids. The V gene lost 3 bases and the J gene lost 4 bases, with 19 bases spanning the gap. The germline CDR1 and CDR2 sequences are MDHEN and SYDVKM. In nucleotides, the CDR3 is TGTGCCAGCAGTTTTGATAGGGCCTTAGTCTTGGGAAACACCATATATTTT. It translates to CASSFDRALVLGNTIYF.

The genes are TRBV29-1 and TRBJ1-4; 8 bases align to TRBD1. Per germline, CDR1 SQVTM and CDR2 ANQGSEA. CDR3 size: 13 residues. After removal of 4 bases from V and 6 bases from J, the junction contained 4 bases not matched to a gene. The CDR3 sequence: CSVGPDRDEKLFF. In nucleotides, the CDR3 is TGCAGCGTTGGGCCGGACAGGGATGAAAAACTGTTTTTT.

V and J are TRBV6-1 and TRBJ2-1; 13 bases align to TRBD2. V gave up 7 bases and J gave up 8 bases; unmatched junction bases: 5. Looked up from germline, CDR1 is MNHNS and CDR2 is SASEGT. The CDR3 contains 14 residues. The CDR3 DNA is TGTGCCAGCACTCCGGGACTAGCGGGACATGAGCAGTTCTTC. Protein: CASTPGLAGHEQFF.

This sequence joins TRBV11-3 and TRBJ2-7, with D tentatively TRBD1 (6 bases). Germline V gene lookup returns CDR1 SGHNT and CDR2 YENEEA. Trimming cost V 6 bases and J 4 bases, with 13 bases left between them. The CDR3 is made up of 13 amino acids. The CDR3 loop is CASSNTQGYEQYF. The CDR3 nucleotides read TGTGCCAGCAGTAATACACAGGGTTACGAGCAGTACTTC.

The chain uses TRBV5-4 and TRBJ1-2, with D possibly matching TRBD1 (6 bases). Germline-derived CDR1 and CDR2 are SGHNT and YYREEE (reference sequence). Trimming cost V 4 bases and J 1 base, with 11 bases left between them. This CDR3 contains 14 residues. CDR3 loop: CASSTEGGNYGYTF. Written as DNA, the CDR3 is TGTGCCAGCAGCACCGAGGGGGGTAACTATGGCTACACCTTC.

This clone was seen a handful of times. The identical CDR3 is also encoded by other nucleotide sequences in the sample. This rearrangement joins TRBV27 to TRBJ1-3, with no clear D. With 0 bases removed from V and 2 bases from J, the gap between germline ends came to 2 bases. This CDR3 comprises 13 residues. Germline V gene sequence: CDR1 MNHEY, CDR2 SMNVEV (reference sequence). DNA for the CDR3: TGTGCCAGCAGTTTATCGGCTGGAAACACCATATATTTT. Translated, it gives CASSLSAGNTIYF.

The V call is TRBV10-2, the J call TRBJ2-3; the match to TRBD2 covers 11 bases. The V segment lost 7 bases and the J segment 0 bases; nucleotides outside the gene matches: 12. The CDR3 consists of 18 residues. Looked up from germline, CDR1 is WSHSY and CDR2 is SAAADI. DNA of the CDR3: TGCGCCAGCAAGGGGGTAGCGGGAGGGCAAACTAGCACAGATACGCAGTATTTT. Translated: CASKGVAGGQTSTDTQYF.

The CDR3 nucleotides read TGCGCCAGCAGTGATTTGCGAACTGGAAACACCATATATTTT. Protein sequence: CASSDLRTGNTIYF. The rearrangement links TRBV10-1 to TRBJ1-3, with D unresolved. The CDR3 sequence is 14 residues long. The ends were cut back, 3 bases at V and 2 bases at J, with 8 bases in the middle. Germline CDR1 WNHNN, CDR2 SYGVQD (reference sequence).

CDR3 sequence: CASSMGQVYNEQYF. CDR3 DNA: TGTGCCAGTAGTATGGGACAGGTCTATAACGAGCAGTACTTC. V is TRBV19 and J is TRBJ2-7; 8 bases align to TRBD1. Germline V gene lookup returns CDR1 LNHDA and CDR2 SQIVND (reference sequence). This CDR3 has 14 amino acids. Unmatched junction bases numbered 6, after V lost 3 bases and J lost 5 bases.

V usage is TRBV6-6 and J usage is TRBJ1-1; D uncertain. V was pared by 5 bases and J by 0 bases, with 13 bases between. The CDR3 length is 15 residues. CDR1 and CDR2 from the germline V gene are MNHNY and SVGAGI (reference sequence). CDR3 DNA: TGTGCCAGCAGTAATCACCGGTCCATGAACACTGAAGCTTTCTTT. This gives the protein CASSNHRSMNTEAFF.

The chain is built from TRBV7-9 and TRBJ2-5, with D possibly TRBD2 on 6 matching bases. Between the trimmed V and J ends, which lost 4 bases and 5 bases, there was a span of 14 bases. Looked up from germline, CDR1 is SEHNR and CDR2 is FQNEAQ (reference sequence). The CDR3 has 14 amino acids. DNA of the CDR3: TGTGCCAGCAGCTCACCCGAAGGGAGGGAGACCCAGTACTTC. Translating it yields CASSSPEGRETQYF.

The chain recombines TRBV10-3 with TRBJ2-1; no reliable D call. Looked up from germline, CDR1 is ENHRY and CDR2 is SYGVKD. V lost 2 bases to trimming and J lost 8 bases, with 22 bases between them. The CDR3 sequence is 17 residues long. The CDR3 is CAISEVRADVLGHEQFF. Written as DNA, the CDR3 is TGTGCCATCAGTGAGGTCCGGGCCGACGTCTTGGGCCATGAGCAGTTCTTC.

The chain combines TRBV6-1 with TRBJ2-7; 10 bases align to TRBD2. Germline loops: CDR1 MNHNS, CDR2 SASEGT. This CDR3 region has 15 residues. J lost 3 bases, V lost 3 bases, and 5 bases had no gene match. DNA of the CDR3: TGTGCCAGCAGTGAGAGCCTAGCGGGAGACTACGAGCAGTACTTC. It is translated as CASSESLAGDYEQYF.

The chain is built from TRBV28 and TRBJ1-2; D unclear. CDR3 length equals 13 residues. Germline V gives CDR1 MDHEN, CDR2 SYDVKM. V lost 8 bases and J lost 10, with 20 bases in between. CDR3: CASFPALGPDYTF. CDR3 in DNA: TGTGCCAGCTTTCCTGCCTTAGGGCCCGACTACACCTTC.

The gene calls are TRBV7-8 and TRBJ2-7, with 7 bases lining up with TRBD2. The CDR3 runs 18 residues. CDR1 is SGHVS and CDR2 is FQNEAQ in the germline V gene. V shed 0 bases, J shed 3 bases, and the junction held 14 bases outside the gene matches. The CDR3 here is CASSLALLPSGVDYEQYF. The DNA of the CDR3 is TGTGCCAGCAGCTTAGCCCTCCTGCCTAGCGGCGTAGACTACGAGCAGTACTTC. Looking up the rest from reference TRBV7-8 and TRBJ2-7 gives the full variable domain: GAGVSQSPRYKVAKRGQDVALRCDPISGHVSLFWYQQALGQGPEFLTYFQNEAQLDKSGLPSDRFFAERPEGSVSTLKIQRTQQEDSAVYLCASSLALLPSGVDYEQYFGPGTRLTVT.

The chain carries TRBV30 and TRBJ1-1; unclear D gene. The germline V gene has CDR1 GTSNPN and CDR2 SVGIG (reference sequence). Trimming took 4 bases from V and 3 from J, leaving 12 bases between them. The CDR3 spans 13 residues. The CDR3 protein is CAWTRSTYTEAFF. The CDR3 DNA is TGTGCCTGGACCCGGTCCACCTACACTGAAGCTTTCTTT.

The chain uses TRBV7-9 and TRBJ2-7, with 8 nucleotides matching TRBD1. The CDR3 length is 15 residues. Losses at the gene ends were 4 bases for V and 6 bases for J; bases not matched to a gene: 11. Germline V CDR1 and CDR2: SEHNR, FQNEAQ (reference sequence). CDR3 in DNA: TGTGCCAGCAGCTATGAGAGGACAGGGATGAGCGAGCAGTACTTC. This translates into CASSYERTGMSEQYF.

The chain joins TRBV7-9 to TRBJ2-7; a possible D gene is TRBD2 (5 bases). The V gene's germline CDR1 is SEHNR and CDR2 FQNEAQ (reference sequence). Trimming took off 4 bases at V and 0 bases at J, with 7 bases between the two ends. The CDR3 runs 13 residues. The CDR3 reads CASSWRSSYEQYF. Here the CDR3 DNA reads TGTGCCAGCAGCTGGAGGAGCTCCTACGAGCAGTACTTC.

The chain carries TRBV7-9 and TRBJ2-2, with TRBD1 as a possible D gene (5 bases). This CDR3 region has 16 residues. Trimming removed 0 bases at V and 6 bases at J, with 14 bases between. Germline values: CDR1 SEHNR, CDR2 FQNEAQ (reference sequence). In DNA, the CDR3 is TGTGCCAGCAGCTTAGCCCCGACAGTATCCGCCGGGGAGCTGTTTTTT. Translation gives CASSLAPTVSAGELFF.

This chain uses TRBV27 with TRBJ1-2, with D unclear. The CDR3 loop spans 14 amino acids. V was cut by 0 bases and J by 0 bases, with 5 bases left in between. In germline, CDR1 is MNHEY, CDR2 SMNVEV (reference sequence). In DNA, the CDR3 is TGTGCCAGCAGTTTATCGCCAACTAACTATGGCTACACCTTC. It specifies CASSLSPTNYGYTF.

The rearrangement links TRBV13 to TRBJ2-7, with TRBD1 identical over 10 bases. Germline assignment: CDR1 PRHDT and CDR2 FYEKMQ (reference sequence). The CDR3 totals 15 residues. V lost 3 bases, J lost 3 bases, and 5 bases stayed unmatched. The CDR3 coding sequence is TGTGCCAGCAGCTTGTCCGGGACAGGGGACTACGAGCAGTACTTC. Protein sequence: CASSLSGTGDYEQYF. Complete variable domain (other parts from reference TRBV13 and TRBJ2-7): AAGVIQSPRHLIKEKRETATLKCYPIPRHDTVYWYQQGPGQDPQFLISFYEKMQSDKGSIPDRFSAQQFSDYHSELNMSSLELGDSALYFCASSLSGTGDYEQYFGPGTRLTVT.

The chain carries TRBV29-1 and TRBJ2-7; D not resolved. The germline gives CDR1 SQVTM, CDR2 ANQGSEA. The ends were cut back, 4 bases at V and 6 bases at J, with 13 bases in the middle. This CDR3 spans 12 amino acids. The CDR3 here is CSVGINGLEQYF. The CDR3 bases are TGCAGCGTTGGTATTAATGGGCTCGAGCAGTACTTC.

V is TRBV28 and J is TRBJ1-1; no clear D gene. V lost 4 bases and J lost 4, with 7 bases in between. The CDR3 is made up of 12 amino acids. Per the germline V gene, CDR1 is MDHEN and CDR2 is SYDVKM. CDR3 amino acids: CASSSFGTEAFF. CDR3 sequence (DNA): TGTGCCAGCAGTTCATTTGGCACTGAAGCTTTCTTT.

This sequence joins TRBV27 and TRBJ1-1, with 7 bases lining up with TRBD1. The J segment lost 8 bases and the V segment lost 5 bases, leaving 5 bases of the junction unmatched. This CDR3 has 12 residues. Germline CDR1 and CDR2: MNHEY and SMNVEV (reference sequence). The CDR3 is CASSLQGWEAFF. The CDR3 nucleotides are TGTGCCAGCAGTCTACAGGGGTGGGAAGCTTTCTTT.